This T cell receptor (beta chain) comes out of a study of T cell changes during pregnancy in multiple sclerosis. TCRdb keeps only in-frame clones here, not all; method: immunoSEQ multiplex PCR. Of 40,000 to 65,000 clones listed, roughly 92% were seen once; the top ten hold about 0.25%. This CDR3 is 15 amino acids long. V lost 1 base, J lost 0 bases, and 7 bases lay in between. Germline loops: CDR1 SGHVS, CDR2 FQNEAQ. The TCR sequence derives from a female donor with multiple sclerosis, enrolled in a pregnancy study. V is TRBV7-8 and J is TRBJ1-3; the D gene is possibly TRBD1 (5 bases). Here the sequenced sample was CD4+ T cells from peripheral blood mononuclear cells, taken in the third trimester of pregnancy. This chain's CDR3 is CASSLGRGSGNTIYF. As DNA, the CDR3 is TGTGCCAGCAGCTTAGGGAGGGGCTCTGGAAACACCATATATTTT.